A selection of T cell receptor beta chains follows, all from one sample in a study of control samples from healthy donors and cancer patients. TCRdb's copy holds only in-frame clones and misses some; the assay was immunoSEQ multiplex PCR. This table has 150,000 to 180,000 clones, roughly 93% appearing once. Specimen: blood. These receptors were collected from a man aged 45-65 years in good health. Each CDR3 is given with its conserved first and last residue. The D gene is left open where the match is weak. Not all rows give a size; the values are once, few, many and, for expanded clones, a class.

CDR3nt: TGTGCCAGCAGTTCCCCGACAGGAGGGGACTTGACCCAGCATTTT
CDR3aa: CASSSPTGGDLTQHF
v_gene: TRBV28
d_gene: NA
j_gene: TRBJ1-5
abundance: NA

CDR3nt: TGTGCCAGCAGTGCCTTGTGGGACAGAACTAACTATGGCTACACCTTC
CDR3aa: CASSALWDRTNYGYTF
v_gene: TRBV27
d_gene: TRBD1
j_gene: TRBJ1-2
abundance: NA

CDR3nt: TGCGCCAGCAGCTTGGTAGTTACCCCAGAGACCCAGTACTTC
CDR3aa: CASSLVVTPETQYF
v_gene: TRBV5-1
d_gene: NA
j_gene: TRBJ2-5
abundance: NA

CDR3nt: TGTGCCAGCAGTTCGGCTACTCGAGATACGCAGTATTTT
CDR3aa: CASSSATRDTQYF
v_gene: TRBV28
d_gene: NA
j_gene: TRBJ2-3
abundance: NA

CDR3nt: TGTGCCAGTAGTATAGGCGGGAGTCGGTTCTACGAGCAGTACTTC
CDR3aa: CASSIGGSRFYEQYF
v_gene: TRBV19
d_gene: TRBD2
j_gene: TRBJ2-7
abundance: NA

CDR3nt: TGTGCCAGCAGCGTAGCGGCGGGAGGGGTCCCCTACAATGAGCAGTTCTTC
CDR3aa: CASSVAAGGVPYNEQFF
v_gene: TRBV9
d_gene: TRBD2
j_gene: TRBJ2-1
abundance: NA

CDR3nt: TGCGCCAGCAACCAACGAGCAGGGGGCAGGTACGAGCAGTACTTC
CDR3aa: CASNQRAGGRYEQYF
v_gene: TRBV4-1
d_gene: TRBD1
j_gene: TRBJ2-7
abundance: NA

CDR3nt: TGCGCCACGTCACGGGCCCTGGGCACTGAAGCTTTCTTT
CDR3aa: CATSRALGTEAFF
v_gene: TRBV5-1
d_gene: NA
j_gene: TRBJ1-1
abundance: NA

CDR3nt: TGCGCCAGCAGCCCTTACACGACTAGCGGGTTCAAAGAGACCCAGTACTTC
CDR3aa: CASSPYTTSGFKETQYF
v_gene: TRBV5-1
d_gene: TRBD2
j_gene: TRBJ2-5
abundance: once

CDR3nt: TGTGCCAGCAGTGGACAGGGGAGCAATCAGCCCCAGCATTTT
CDR3aa: CASSGQGSNQPQHF
v_gene: TRBV2
d_gene: TRBD1
j_gene: TRBJ1-5
abundance: NA

CDR3nt: TGTGCCAGCAGCCAAGATTTCACGTACAGAAGCTCCTACGAGCAGTACTTC
CDR3aa: CASSQDFTYRSSYEQYF
v_gene: TRBV14
d_gene: NA
j_gene: TRBJ2-7
abundance: NA

CDR3nt: TGTGCCAGCAGCCCCCAGGGGGGTGATGGCTACACCTTC
CDR3aa: CASSPQGGDGYTF
v_gene: TRBV7-2
d_gene: TRBD1
j_gene: TRBJ1-2
abundance: NA

CDR3nt: TGTGCCAGCAGTCGGGACTCCGCTAGGAGCTCCTACAATGAGCAGTTCTTC
CDR3aa: CASSRDSARSSYNEQFF
v_gene: TRBV6-6
d_gene: NA
j_gene: TRBJ2-1
abundance: NA

CDR3nt: TGTGCCAGCAGCCAAACAGGGGTCCCTGGCACTGAAGCTTTCTTT
CDR3aa: CASSQTGVPGTEAFF
v_gene: TRBV7-8
d_gene: TRBD1
j_gene: TRBJ1-1
abundance: NA

CDR3nt: TGTGCCAGTAGTAAGCTGTTAGGGGTCTCATCTGGGACTGAAGCTTTCTTT
CDR3aa: CASSKLLGVSSGTEAFF
v_gene: TRBV19
d_gene: NA
j_gene: TRBJ1-1
abundance: NA

CDR3nt: TGTGCCAGCAGTTACTTGCGGGTAAGGTCAGAGCAGTACTTC
CDR3aa: CASSYLRVRSEQYF
v_gene: TRBV6-2/TRBV6-3
d_gene: NA
j_gene: TRBJ2-7
abundance: NA

CDR3nt: TGTGCCAGCAGCACTGGTGGGTCCCAGTACTTC
CDR3aa: CASSTGGSQYF
v_gene: TRBV9
d_gene: NA
j_gene: TRBJ2-5
abundance: NA

CDR3nt: TGTGCCAGCAGTGAACTACTTAGGACAGATACGCAGTATTTT
CDR3aa: CASSELLRTDTQYF
v_gene: TRBV2
d_gene: NA
j_gene: TRBJ2-3
abundance: NA

CDR3nt: TGTGCCAGCAGCGATGACACCGCTGGAAACACCATATATTTT
CDR3aa: CASSDDTAGNTIYF
v_gene: TRBV9
d_gene: NA
j_gene: TRBJ1-3
abundance: NA

CDR3nt: TGTGCCAGCAGCGTGATACAGGGAACCAAACGGGGAACTGAAGCTTTCTTT
CDR3aa: CASSVIQGTKRGTEAFF
v_gene: TRBV7-8
d_gene: NA
j_gene: TRBJ1-1
abundance: NA

CDR3nt: TGCGCCAGCAGTGAGTCACCGTCAGCTAACTATGGCTACACCTTC
CDR3aa: CASSESPSANYGYTF
v_gene: TRBV10-1
d_gene: NA
j_gene: TRBJ1-2
abundance: NA

CDR3nt: TGCGCCAGCAGCTTGGCCGGGGTAGCGGGCAATGAGCAGTTCTTC
CDR3aa: CASSLAGVAGNEQFF
v_gene: TRBV5-1
d_gene: TRBD2
j_gene: TRBJ2-1
abundance: few

CDR3nt: TGTGCCAGCAGACCAACCGGGACAGGGGTAAACACTGAAGCTTTCTTT
CDR3aa: CASRPTGTGVNTEAFF
v_gene: TRBV27
d_gene: TRBD1
j_gene: TRBJ1-1
abundance: NA

CDR3nt: TGCGCCAGCGCCCGGAGCGGGCTCGACCAAGAGACCCAGTACTTC
CDR3aa: CASARSGLDQETQYF
v_gene: TRBV5-1
d_gene: NA
j_gene: TRBJ2-5
abundance: NA

CDR3nt: TGTGCCAGCAGCCAGGACAGGCCCATTGCGAATTTCTACAATGAGCAGTTCTTC
CDR3aa: CASSQDRPIANFYNEQFF
v_gene: TRBV28
d_gene: TRBD1
j_gene: TRBJ2-1
abundance: NA

CDR3nt: TGTGCCAGCAGTGGTGGGACCGGGGAGCTGTTTTTT
CDR3aa: CASSGGTGELFF
v_gene: TRBV2
d_gene: NA
j_gene: TRBJ2-2
abundance: NA

CDR3nt: TGTGCCAGCAGCCCTGCCGGGACAGGTACCTACGAGCAGTACTTC
CDR3aa: CASSPAGTGTYEQYF
v_gene: TRBV28
d_gene: TRBD1
j_gene: TRBJ2-7
abundance: NA

CDR3nt: TGCGCCAGCAGTGAGATCTTCAACAGGAGGGTCTCCTACGAGCAGTACTTC
CDR3aa: CASSEIFNRRVSYEQYF
v_gene: TRBV10-2
d_gene: NA
j_gene: TRBJ2-7
abundance: few

CDR3nt: TGTGCCAGCAGTCCAAGGACAGGCGGCTCTGGAAACACCATATATTTT
CDR3aa: CASSPRTGGSGNTIYF
v_gene: TRBV27
d_gene: TRBD1
j_gene: TRBJ1-3
abundance: NA

CDR3nt: TGTGCTAGCAGCTTAGGGTTCAACAGGGGGCTGTACAATGAGCAGTTCTTC
CDR3aa: CASSLGFNRGLYNEQFF
v_gene: TRBV7-7
d_gene: TRBD1
j_gene: TRBJ2-1
abundance: NA

CDR3nt: TGTGCCAGCAGTTTAGAACACCTTAACTATGGCTACACCTTC
CDR3aa: CASSLEHLNYGYTF
v_gene: TRBV28
d_gene: NA
j_gene: TRBJ1-2
abundance: NA

CDR3nt: TGTGCCAGCAGTTCGCAGGGGGGTGAAGCTTTCTTT
CDR3aa: CASSSQGGEAFF
v_gene: TRBV7-6
d_gene: TRBD1
j_gene: TRBJ1-1
abundance: NA

CDR3nt: TGTGCCAGTAGTATTCAGGGTTCATCTTGGCCCCAGCATTTT
CDR3aa: CASSIQGSSWPQHF
v_gene: TRBV19
d_gene: NA
j_gene: TRBJ1-5
abundance: NA

CDR3nt: TGTGCCAGCAGACAGGCTATCACAGATACGCAGTATTTT
CDR3aa: CASRQAITDTQYF
v_gene: TRBV12-3/TRBV12-4
d_gene: NA
j_gene: TRBJ2-3
abundance: NA

CDR3nt: TGTGCCAGCAGCTTTAGTCCCTCCTACGAGCAGTACTTC
CDR3aa: CASSFSPSYEQYF
v_gene: TRBV7-8
d_gene: NA
j_gene: TRBJ2-7
abundance: NA

CDR3nt: TGTGCCAGCAGTGTTCAGGGTAGGGGTGATTCACCCCTCCACTTT
CDR3aa: CASSVQGRGDSPLHF
v_gene: TRBV6-4
d_gene: NA
j_gene: TRBJ1-6
abundance: NA

CDR3nt: TGTGCCAGCCTCAAGCGGGAGGCAAACAATGAGCAGTTCTTC
CDR3aa: CASLKREANNEQFF
v_gene: TRBV2
d_gene: TRBD2
j_gene: TRBJ2-1
abundance: NA

CDR3nt: TGTGCCAGTAGTCTCATAAGACCCTCGGGTGATGGCTACACCTTC
CDR3aa: CASSLIRPSGDGYTF
v_gene: TRBV19
d_gene: NA
j_gene: TRBJ1-2
abundance: NA

CDR3nt: TGTGCCAGCAGCCTCTCCTTAAGGGGGGAGCTGTTTTTT
CDR3aa: CASSLSLRGELFF
v_gene: TRBV14
d_gene: NA
j_gene: TRBJ2-2
abundance: NA

CDR3nt: TGCAGCGCCCATGGACAGATCGACGAGCAGTACTTC
CDR3aa: CSAHGQIDEQYF
v_gene: TRBV29-1
d_gene: NA
j_gene: TRBJ2-7
abundance: once

CDR3nt: TGTGCCAGCAGTGAAGATCGCAGGGGCGGTAATGAAAAACTGTTTTTT
CDR3aa: CASSEDRRGGNEKLFF
v_gene: TRBV6-1
d_gene: NA
j_gene: TRBJ1-4
abundance: NA

CDR3nt: TGTGCCAGCAGCTGGGGACAGGCGAACACTGAAGCTTTCTTT
CDR3aa: CASSWGQANTEAFF
v_gene: TRBV7-2
d_gene: TRBD1
j_gene: TRBJ1-1
abundance: NA

CDR3nt: TGCGCCAGCAGCCTCTTGGGGGTAGGAGAAAAACTGTTTTTT
CDR3aa: CASSLLGVGEKLFF
v_gene: TRBV5-1
d_gene: NA
j_gene: TRBJ1-4
abundance: NA

CDR3nt: TGTGCCAGTAGTATAAGCCTAGCGGGGGGCTACAATGAGCAGTTCTTC
CDR3aa: CASSISLAGGYNEQFF
v_gene: TRBV19
d_gene: TRBD2
j_gene: TRBJ2-1
abundance: NA

CDR3nt: TGTGCCAGCTCGCAAACAGGGGGTGAGAGGACTGAAGCTTTCTTT
CDR3aa: CASSQTGGERTEAFF
v_gene: TRBV18
d_gene: TRBD1
j_gene: TRBJ1-1
abundance: NA

CDR3nt: TGTGCCAGCAGCCCCGGTCCCTTAGGGCAGTATTTT
CDR3aa: CASSPGPLGQYF
v_gene: TRBV5-6
d_gene: NA
j_gene: TRBJ2-3
abundance: NA

CDR3nt: TGTGCCAGCAGCTTAGTTCCGGGACATGAGCAGTTCTTC
CDR3aa: CASSLVPGHEQFF
v_gene: TRBV11-2
d_gene: NA
j_gene: TRBJ2-1
abundance: NA

CDR3nt: TGCGCCAGCAGCTTAGCTAGCGGGAGTGTAGGAGATACGCAGTATTTT
CDR3aa: CASSLASGSVGDTQYF
v_gene: TRBV5-1
d_gene: TRBD2
j_gene: TRBJ2-3
abundance: NA